Described below is a single T cell receptor beta chain sequence and its context. Per the study methods: Researchers report that nucleated cell counts were estimated from reference gene primer amplification. Repertoires were generated with immunoSEQ multiplex PCR, while TCRdb's copy carries only in-frame clones and drops some. Clone size and the V and J calls come from that table; the DNA yielded D and trimming. The data show about 320,000 clones, around nine tenths seen once. Cohort 3 recovery required two negative PCRs, clearance, or symptom resolution. This sample stems from a study of blood T cell repertoires in COVID-19. This receptor was obtained from a woman in her twenties or thirties who had recovered from COVID-19. The source material was PBMCs or T cells enriched from blood (not recorded which).

The CDR3 region has the DNA TGTGCCAGCAGCTCCGACAGGGTGGCTAATGAAAAACTGTTTTTT. It encodes CASSSDRVANEKLFF. The V and J genes are TRBV7-2 and TRBJ1-4; TRBD1 matches 7 bases. Per germline, CDR1 SGHTA and CDR2 FQGNSA. The junction had 5 bases not matched to a gene; V was cut back by 4 bases and J by 3 bases. This CDR3 comprises 15 residues.